This TCR beta chain emerged from a study of blood T cell repertoires in COVID-19. Original handling: Estimates of nucleated cell counts were drawn from the amplification of reference gene primers. Profiled with immunoSEQ multiplex PCR; TCRdb holds only in-frame clones, not every one. For V, J and clone size, that table is used; D and trimming come from the DNA. The sample yields approximately 110,000 clones, around nine tenths seen once. Germline lookup yields CDR1 SGHNT and CDR2 YYREEE (reference sequence). The CDR3 length is 16 residues. V trimming: 2 bases; J trimming: 7 bases; junction bases outside the gene matches: 2.

The sequence was collected from a woman aged 70 to 79 who had recovered from COVID-19. This chain connects TRBV5-4 to TRBJ2-2; 16 bases line up with TRBD2. Sequencing input: peripheral blood. CDR3 protein: CASSFGTSGRGGELFF. CDR3 coding DNA: TGTGCCAGCAGCTTCGGGACTAGCGGGAGGGGCGGGGAGCTGTTTTTT. The full variable domain, its missing parts supplied by reference TRBV5-4 and TRBJ2-2, is ETGVTQSPTHLIKTRGQQVTLRCSSQSGHNTVSWYQQALGQGPQFIFQYYREEENGRGNFPPRFSGLQFPNYSSELNVNALELDDSALYLCASSFGTSGRGGELFFGEGSRLTVL.